The clone carrying this T cell receptor (beta chain) was seen a handful of times. The data were taken from a study of Graves' ophthalmopathy and Graves' hyperthyroidism. For repertoire sequencing, the TCR beta CDR3 regions were amplified from RNA transcripts. The workflow started with a first-round RT-PCR run with HTBI primers and then moved on to a second-round multiplex PCR. TCRdb processed the multiplex PCR reads anew with MiXCR; each CDR3 protein has one entry. The sample comprises about 590,000 distinct CDR3 sequences, roughly 39% of which are singletons, and over 3.5% rests with the top ten. Trimming took off 2 bases at V and 7 bases at J, with 8 bases between the two ends. Germline CDR1 reads DFQATT; CDR2 reads SNEGSKA (reference sequence). This CDR3 is built from 11 residues.

This chain joins TRBV20-1 and TRBJ1-2, with D hard to call. The clonotype comes from an adult man with Graves' hyperthyroidism. The sequencing input was peripheral blood or thyroid tissue (not recorded which). CDR3 sequence: CSARNGGGYTF. CDR3 coding DNA: TGCAGTGCTAGAAATGGTGGTGGCTACACCTTC.